This T cell receptor (beta chain) was sequenced during a study of blood T cell repertoires in COVID-19. Clones were sequenced by immunoSEQ multiplex PCR, and TCRdb holds only the in-frame ones, with some missing. The data contain 350,000 or so clones, about 86% of them singletons. The CDR3 extends over 16 amino acids. Unmatched junction bases numbered 7, after V lost 3 bases and J lost 1 base. Germline lookup yields CDR1 LNHDA and CDR2 SQIVND (reference sequence). The sample taken for sequencing was PBMCs or T cells enriched from blood (not recorded which). This chain connects TRBV19 to TRBJ1-1, with 8 bases matching TRBD1. This receptor was taken from a woman aged 40 to 50 with acute COVID-19. The CDR3 DNA is TGTGCCAGTAGTATTCGGACAGGGAATCGGAACACTGAAGCTTTCTTT. This sequence encodes CASSIRTGNRNTEAFF.